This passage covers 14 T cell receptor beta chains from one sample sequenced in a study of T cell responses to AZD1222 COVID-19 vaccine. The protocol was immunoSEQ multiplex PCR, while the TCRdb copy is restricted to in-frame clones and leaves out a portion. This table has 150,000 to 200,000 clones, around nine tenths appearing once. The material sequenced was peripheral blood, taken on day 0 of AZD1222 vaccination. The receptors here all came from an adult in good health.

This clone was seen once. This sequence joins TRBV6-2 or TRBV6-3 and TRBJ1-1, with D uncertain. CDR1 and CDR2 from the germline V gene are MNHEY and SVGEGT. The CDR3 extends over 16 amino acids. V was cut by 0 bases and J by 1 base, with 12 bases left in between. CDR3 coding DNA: TGTGCCAGCAGTTACTCGAGGTCAGGCCCGAACACTGAAGCTTTCTTT. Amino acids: CASSYSRSGPNTEAFF.

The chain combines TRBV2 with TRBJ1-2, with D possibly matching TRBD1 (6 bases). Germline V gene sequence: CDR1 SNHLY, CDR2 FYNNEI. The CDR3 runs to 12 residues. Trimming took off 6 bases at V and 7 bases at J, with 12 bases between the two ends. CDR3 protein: CASRLQGAGYTF. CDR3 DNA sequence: TGTGCCAGCAGGCTACAGGGAGCTGGCTACACCTTC.

The CDR3 is CASSPELIRGNEQFF. The CDR3 DNA reads TGTGCCAGCAGCCCAGAACTGATCAGGGGGAATGAGCAGTTCTTC. The V gene is TRBV3-1 (or the pseudogene TRBV3-2), the J gene TRBJ2-1; TRBD1 matches 7 bases. CDR3 length equals 15 residues. Germline CDR1 is LGHDT and CDR2 is YNNKEL (reference sequence). Unmatched junction bases numbered 10, after V lost 4 bases and J lost 7 bases.

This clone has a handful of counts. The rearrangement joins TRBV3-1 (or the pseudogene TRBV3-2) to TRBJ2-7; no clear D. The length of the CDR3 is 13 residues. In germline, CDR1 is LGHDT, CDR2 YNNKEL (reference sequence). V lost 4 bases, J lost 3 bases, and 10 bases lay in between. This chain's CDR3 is CASSLTPYYEQYV. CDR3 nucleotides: TGTGCCAGCAGCCTGACCCCTTACTACGAGCAGTACGTC.

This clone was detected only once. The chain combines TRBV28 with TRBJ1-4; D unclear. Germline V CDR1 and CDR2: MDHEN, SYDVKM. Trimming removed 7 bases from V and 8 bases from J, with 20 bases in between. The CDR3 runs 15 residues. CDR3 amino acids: CASTYDGSGGEKLFF. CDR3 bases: TGTGCCAGCACCTACGATGGGTCCGGCGGGGAAAAACTGTTTTTT.

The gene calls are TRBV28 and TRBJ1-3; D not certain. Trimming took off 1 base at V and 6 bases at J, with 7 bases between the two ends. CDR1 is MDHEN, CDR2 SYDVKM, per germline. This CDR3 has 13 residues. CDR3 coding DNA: TGTGCCAGCAGTTTATTGGGAGTAAACACCATATATTTT. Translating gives CASSLLGVNTIYF.

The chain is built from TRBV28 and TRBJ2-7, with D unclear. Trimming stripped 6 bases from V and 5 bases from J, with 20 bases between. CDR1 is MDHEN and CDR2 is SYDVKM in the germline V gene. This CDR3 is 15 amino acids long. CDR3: CASSPSDTGSHEQYF. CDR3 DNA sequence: TGTGCCAGCAGCCCCTCTGACACTGGTTCCCACGAGCAGTACTTC.

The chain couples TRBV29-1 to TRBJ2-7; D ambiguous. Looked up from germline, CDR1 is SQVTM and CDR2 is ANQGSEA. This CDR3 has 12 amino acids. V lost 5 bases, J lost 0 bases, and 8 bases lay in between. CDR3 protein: CSVPGSSYEQYF. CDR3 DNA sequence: TGCAGCGTTCCAGGATCCTCCTACGAGCAGTACTTC.

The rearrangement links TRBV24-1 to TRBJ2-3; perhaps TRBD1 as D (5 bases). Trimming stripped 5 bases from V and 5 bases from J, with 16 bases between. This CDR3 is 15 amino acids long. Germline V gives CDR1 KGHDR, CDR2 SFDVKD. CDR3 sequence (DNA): TGTGCCACCAGTGCCAGGCCTCCTCAGGGAGATACGCAGTATTTT. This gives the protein CATSARPPQGDTQYF.

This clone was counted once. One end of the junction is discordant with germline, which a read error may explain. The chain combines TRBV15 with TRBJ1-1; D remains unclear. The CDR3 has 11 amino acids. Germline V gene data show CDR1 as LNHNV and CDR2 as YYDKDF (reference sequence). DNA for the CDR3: TGTGCCACCAGCGGAGAGTATGAAGCTTTCTTT. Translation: CATSGEYEAFF.

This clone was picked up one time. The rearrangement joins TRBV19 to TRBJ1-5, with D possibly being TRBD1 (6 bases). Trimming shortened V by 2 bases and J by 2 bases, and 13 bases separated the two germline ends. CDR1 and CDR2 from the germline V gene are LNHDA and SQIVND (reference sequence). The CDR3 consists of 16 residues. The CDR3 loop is CASSISRGMGNQPQHF. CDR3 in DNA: TGTGCCAGTAGTATATCGAGGGGGATGGGCAATCAGCCCCAGCATTTT.

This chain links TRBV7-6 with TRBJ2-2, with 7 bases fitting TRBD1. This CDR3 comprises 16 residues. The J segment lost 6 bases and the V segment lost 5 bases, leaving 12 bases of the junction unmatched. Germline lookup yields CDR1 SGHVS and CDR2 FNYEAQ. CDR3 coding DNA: TGTGCCAGCAGCCCAAGACAGGGACGCATCCCCGGGGAGCTGTTTTTT. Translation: CASSPRQGRIPGELFF.

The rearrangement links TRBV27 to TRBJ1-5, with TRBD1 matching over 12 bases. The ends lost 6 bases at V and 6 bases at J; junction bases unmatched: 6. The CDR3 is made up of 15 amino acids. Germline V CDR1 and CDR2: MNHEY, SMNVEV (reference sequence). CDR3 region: CASRMGQGAIQPQHF. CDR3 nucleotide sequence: TGTGCCAGCAGAATGGGACAGGGGGCGATTCAGCCCCAGCATTTT.

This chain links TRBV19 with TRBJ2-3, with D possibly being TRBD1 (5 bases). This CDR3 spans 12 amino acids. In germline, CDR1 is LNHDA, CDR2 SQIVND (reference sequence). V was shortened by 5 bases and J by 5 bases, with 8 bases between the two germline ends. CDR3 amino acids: CASSFQGDTQYF. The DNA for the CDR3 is TGTGCCAGTAGTTTTCAGGGAGATACGCAGTATTTT.